The rows below give T cell receptor beta chains drawn from one sample of a study of cytomegalovirus exposure and HLA in healthy donors. The table came from immunoSEQ multiplex PCR; TCRdb's copy has only in-frame clones and leaves some out. The sample carries under 250,000 clones, approximately 82% recorded once. Sequenced: PBMCs. All receptors come from a male donor in good health and CMV-seronegative. Both conserved end residues are part of each CDR3. The D gene is left open where the match is weak. Clone size is given for some rows only: seen once, a few or many times, or a class if the clone is expanded.

J: TRBJ1-4
V: TRBV30
size: .
D: TRBD1
DNA: TGTGCCTGGAACCGGGACAGCTATAATGAAAAACTGTTTTTT
CDR3: CAWNRDSYNEKLFF

J: TRBJ1-1
V: TRBV2
size: .
D: .
DNA: TGTGCCAGCAGACCCCTGGAAAGGCTGGGACAACATAACACTGAAGCTTTCTTT
CDR3: CASRPLERLGQHNTEAFF

J: TRBJ2-3
V: TRBV9
size: many
D: TRBD1
DNA: TGTGCCAGCAGCGTAGAGGGGGCAAGCACAGATACGCAGTATTTT
CDR3: CASSVEGASTDTQYF

J: TRBJ2-2
V: TRBV7-2
size: .
D: .
DNA: TGTGCCAGCAGCTTACGGGGAGGAGTGACCGGGGAGCTGTTTTTT
CDR3: CASSLRGGVTGELFF

J: TRBJ2-7
V: TRBV11-1
size: .
D: .
DNA: TGTGCCAGCAGCCCTGCCCCTCCCAGGGAGCAGTACTTC
CDR3: CASSPAPPREQYF

J: TRBJ2-5
V: TRBV6-5
size: .
D: TRBD2
DNA: TGTGCCAGCAGTTCGTTAGCGGGAGTAACGAGAAGGCAGTACTTC
CDR3: CASSSLAGVTRRQYF

J: TRBJ1-2
V: TRBV27
size: once
D: .
DNA: TGTGCCAGCAGTTTAAGAGAAAACTATGGCTACACCTTC
CDR3: CASSLRENYGYTF

J: TRBJ2-2
V: TRBV9
size: .
D: TRBD2
DNA: TGTGCCAGCAGCGTAGGACTAGCGGTTCCCGGGGAGCTGTTTTTT
CDR3: CASSVGLAVPGELFF

J: TRBJ2-2
V: TRBV6-1
size: few
D: .
DNA: TGTGCCAGCAGTGGGTCCCCAGGGAACACCGGGGAGCTGTTTTTT
CDR3: CASSGSPGNTGELFF

J: TRBJ2-7
V: TRBV7-9
size: few
D: TRBD1
DNA: TGTGCCAGCAGCTTAGTAACCGGGACAGGGGGGGAGCAGTACTTC
CDR3: CASSLVTGTGGEQYF

J: TRBJ1-2
V: TRBV4-1
size: .
D: .
DNA: TGCGCCAGCAGCCAAGACAGGGGAAACTATGGCTACACCTTC
CDR3: CASSQDRGNYGYTF

J: TRBJ2-7
V: TRBV18
size: once
D: .
DNA: TGTGCCAGCTCACCATTAAACTTGGGGGCGAGGTACGAGCAGTACTTC
CDR3: CASSPLNLGARYEQYF

J: TRBJ2-3
V: TRBV18
size: few
D: .
DNA: TGTGCCAGCTCACCCGACCGACTAGATACGCAGTATTTT
CDR3: CASSPDRLDTQYF

J: TRBJ2-3
V: TRBV5-1
size: .
D: TRBD2
DNA: TGCGCCAGCAGCTTGGAAGTCGGTAGCGGGAGTATAGCAGATACGCAGTATTTT
CDR3: CASSLEVGSGSIADTQYF

J: TRBJ1-2
V: TRBV11-2
size: .
D: .
DNA: TGTGCCAGCAGTCGGGATGTCAACTATGGCTACACCTTC
CDR3: CASSRDVNYGYTF

J: TRBJ1-5
V: TRBV28
size: .
D: .
DNA: TGTGCCAGCAGTTTTAAGGGTTTGGGGGGTCAGCCCCAGCATTTT
CDR3: CASSFKGLGGQPQHF

J: TRBJ2-3
V: TRBV19
size: once
D: TRBD2
DNA: TGTGCCAGCGGACTAGCGGGAGGGTTTCCCACAGATACGCAGTATTTT
CDR3: CASGLAGGFPTDTQYF

J: TRBJ2-4
V: TRBV4-2
size: .
D: TRBD2
DNA: TGTGCCAGCAGCCCTGAGGGTCTAGCGGGAGAGATAGCCAAAAACATTCAGTACTTC
CDR3: CASSPEGLAGEIAKNIQYF

J: TRBJ1-2
V: TRBV18
size: .
D: .
DNA: TGTGCCAGCTCACCTGGGAGGAGTCCAGGCGGCTACACCTTC
CDR3: CASSPGRSPGGYTF

J: TRBJ2-1
V: TRBV5-1
size: once
D: TRBD1
DNA: TGCGCCAGCAGCGGGTGGGACAGGGTGTTGGGGAATGAGCAGTTCTTC
CDR3: CASSGWDRVLGNEQFF

J: TRBJ2-1
V: TRBV5-1
size: .
D: TRBD2
DNA: TGCGCCAGCAGCCTAACCGGGACTAGCTTGAATGAGCAGTTCTTC
CDR3: CASSLTGTSLNEQFF

J: TRBJ2-7
V: TRBV27
size: .
D: TRBD1
DNA: TGTGCCAGCAGTTATGGGACAGGGGTTTACGAGCAGTACTTC
CDR3: CASSYGTGVYEQYF

J: TRBJ2-1
V: TRBV19
size: .
D: TRBD2
DNA: TGTGCCAGTAGTGGGGGACGACTAGCGGGAGCCTACAATGAGCAGTTCTTC
CDR3: CASSGGRLAGAYNEQFF

J: TRBJ1-5
V: TRBV19
size: few
D: TRBD1
DNA: TGTGCCAGTAAGGGGGACAGGGCTAGCAATCAGCCCCAGCATTTT
CDR3: CASKGDRASNQPQHF

J: TRBJ2-7
V: TRBV18
size: .
D: .
DNA: TGTGCCAGCTCACCGGTGGACCCTGGGGGCGAGCAGTACTTC
CDR3: CASSPVDPGGEQYF

J: TRBJ1-3
V: TRBV5-1
size: .
D: TRBD1
DNA: TGCGCCAGCAGCCTTGACAGGGCGGGAAACACCATATATTTT
CDR3: CASSLDRAGNTIYF

J: TRBJ2-7
V: TRBV27
size: .
D: TRBD1
DNA: TGTGCCAGCAGTCCCCGGGACAGGTTGAGCACCTACGAGCAGTACTTC
CDR3: CASSPRDRLSTYEQYF

J: TRBJ2-7
V: TRBV9
size: .
D: TRBD1
DNA: TGTGCCAGCAGCGTAGGTGGGGGACAGGGGTCCGAGCAGTACTTC
CDR3: CASSVGGGQGSEQYF

J: TRBJ2-7
V: TRBV5-4
size: .
D: TRBD2
DNA: TGTGCCAGCAGCTTGGCCGGGACTAGCGGCTACGAGCAGTACTTC
CDR3: CASSLAGTSGYEQYF

J: TRBJ2-3
V: TRBV9
size: once
D: TRBD2
DNA: TGTGCCAGCAACCTAGCGGGGACAGAGAGGGGCACAGATACGCAGTATTTT
CDR3: CASNLAGTERGTDTQYF

J: TRBJ1-4
V: TRBV23-1
size: .
D: .
DNA: TGCGCCAGCAGTCTTTATAATGAAAAACTGTTTTTT
CDR3: CASSLYNEKLFF

J: TRBJ1-1
V: TRBV30
size: .
D: TRBD1
DNA: TGTGCCTGGGAAACAGGGGCCCGGGGAGCTTTCTTT
CDR3: CAWETGARGAFF

J: TRBJ2-3
V: TRBV5-1
size: .
D: TRBD2
DNA: TGCGCCAGCAGCCCGGGACTAGCACAAAGAACAGATACGCAGTATTTT
CDR3: CASSPGLAQRTDTQYF

J: TRBJ2-5
V: TRBV7-3
size: once
D: TRBD2
DNA: TGTGCCAGCAGCCCGCTAGGACTAGGGGAGACCCAGTACTTC
CDR3: CASSPLGLGETQYF

J: TRBJ1-2
V: TRBV13
size: .
D: TRBD1
DNA: TGTGCCAGCAGCGAAACAGGGGGTCTAACTAATGGCTACACCTTC
CDR3: CASSETGGLTNGYTF

J: TRBJ2-7
V: TRBV10-3
size: .
D: TRBD1
DNA: TGTGCCATCAGTGCCCCGGGACAGGGCTCCCGGGAGCAGTACTTC
CDR3: CAISAPGQGSREQYF

J: TRBJ1-1
V: TRBV27
size: .
D: .
DNA: TGTGCCAGCAGTTCCTACCAGGTCCCTGAAGCTTTCTTT
CDR3: CASSSYQVPEAFF

J: TRBJ1-3
V: TRBV5-6
size: once
D: .
DNA: TGTGCCAGCAGCTTTTCTAGCTCTGGAAACACCATATATTTT
CDR3: CASSFSSSGNTIYF

J: TRBJ2-1
V: TRBV6-4
size: few
D: .
DNA: TGTGCCAGCAGTGAGAAGGGGGAGGGCAATGAGCAGTTCTTC
CDR3: CASSEKGEGNEQFF

J: TRBJ2-2
V: TRBV5-1
size: .
D: TRBD1
DNA: TGCGCCAGCTTCCAACCCGCGGGGACAGGGGGAAACACCGGGGAGCTGTTTTTT
CDR3: CASFQPAGTGGNTGELFF

J: TRBJ1-1
V: TRBV19
size: .
D: .
DNA: TGTGCCAGTAGTATCAACAGGGCGAACACTGAAGCTTTCTTT
CDR3: CASSINRANTEAFF

J: TRBJ2-7
V: TRBV5-4
size: .
D: TRBD1
DNA: TGTGCCAGCAGCCCTCGACAGGGCTCCTACGAGCAGTACTTC
CDR3: CASSPRQGSYEQYF

J: TRBJ2-2
V: TRBV5-1
size: .
D: TRBD2
DNA: TGCGCCAGCAGCTTGAATCCTAGCGGGCTGACGAACACCGGGGAGCTGTTTTTT
CDR3: CASSLNPSGLTNTGELFF

J: TRBJ2-7
V: TRBV4-1
size: .
D: TRBD2
DNA: TGCGCCAGCAGCCTGACTAGCGGGAGAGCCGACGAGCAGTACTTC
CDR3: CASSLTSGRADEQYF

J: TRBJ2-3
V: TRBV18
size: .
D: .
DNA: TGTGCCAGCTCGGGAAGGGGAAATCCGCAGTATTTT
CDR3: CASSGRGNPQYF

J: TRBJ1-1
V: TRBV6-1
size: .
D: .
DNA: TGTGCCAGCAGTGCCGCCTCGAGCGGAGGTACTGAAGCTTTCTTT
CDR3: CASSAASSGGTEAFF

J: TRBJ2-6
V: TRBV7-3
size: .
D: TRBD1
DNA: TGTGCCAGCAGCCCGAGGGCCGAGGACAGGGTTTTTTACTCTGGGGCCAACGTCCTGACTTTC
CDR3: CASSPRAEDRVFYSGANVLTF

J: TRBJ2-5
V: TRBV5-1
size: .
D: TRBD2
DNA: TGCGCCAGCAGCTATCAAGCGGGAGTCAAAAAGACCCAGTACTTC
CDR3: CASSYQAGVKKTQYF

J: TRBJ2-2
V: TRBV5-4
size: .
D: .
DNA: TGTGCCAGCAGCTTCGGTACTACCGGGGAGCTGTTTTTT
CDR3: CASSFGTTGELFF

J: TRBJ1-4
V: TRBV19
size: .
D: .
DNA: TGTGCCAGTCGAGTGGTAACCTCAAACGAAAAACTGTTTTTT
CDR3: CASRVVTSNEKLFF

J: TRBJ1-6
V: TRBV4-1
size: .
D: TRBD1
DNA: TGCGCCAGCAGCCAAGACGCGACAGGGTATAATTCACCCCTCCACTTT
CDR3: CASSQDATGYNSPLHF

J: TRBJ2-7
V: TRBV11-2
size: .
D: .
DNA: TGTGCCAGCAGCTCAATTGGAACAGGGCTGGGCGAGCAGTACTTC
CDR3: CASSSIGTGLGEQYF

J: TRBJ2-1
V: TRBV29-1
size: .
D: TRBD2
DNA: TGCAGCGAAATAGCGGGAGGGTCCTACAATGAGCAGTTCTTC
CDR3: CSEIAGGSYNEQFF

J: TRBJ1-2
V: TRBV7-3
size: .
D: .
DNA: TGTGCCAGCAGCTTAGGCCTGGGCGCAGGTTATGGCTACACCTTC
CDR3: CASSLGLGAGYGYTF

J: TRBJ2-5
V: TRBV9
size: .
D: .
DNA: TGTGCCAGCAGCGTAGCTACCAGCGGACAAGAGACCCAGTACTTC
CDR3: CASSVATSGQETQYF